These 32 T cell receptor beta chains came from one sample sequenced in a study of T cell responses to AZD1222 COVID-19 vaccine. The data were produced by immunoSEQ multiplex PCR, yet TCRdb's version contains in-frame clones alone and is incomplete. Of 160,000 or so clones detected, roughly 94% appear once; the ten largest clones hold 1.1%. Source: peripheral blood, taken 28 days after the second AZD1222 dose. The receptor source for this set is an adult who received the AZD1222 COVID-19 vaccine.

The chain couples TRBV20-1 to TRBJ2-1, with D uncertain. Trimming pared 3 bases from V and 0 bases from J, leaving 12 bases between. The CDR3 sequence is 15 residues long. CDR1 DFQATT and CDR2 SNEGSKA come from the germline V gene (reference sequence). CDR3 coding DNA: TGCAGTGCTAGTGGCCCGTTAAGCTCCTACAATGAGCAGTTCTTC. Its translation is CSASGPLSSYNEQFF.

The chain couples TRBV5-1 to TRBJ1-2; D is unclear. The length of the CDR3 is 14 residues. Germline lookup yields CDR1 SGHRS and CDR2 YFSETQ. Between the trimmed V and J ends, which lost 3 bases and 4 bases, there was a span of 13 bases. CDR3 in DNA: TGCGCCAGCAGCTATAACGTTCACAGCTATGGCTACACCTTC. This translates into CASSYNVHSYGYTF. Looking up the rest from reference TRBV5-1 and TRBJ1-2 gives the full variable domain: KAGVTQTPRYLIKTRGQQVTLSCSPISGHRSVSWYQQTPGQGLQFLFEYFSETQRNKGNFPGRFSGRQFSNSRSEMNVSTLELGDSALYLCASSYNVHSYGYTFGSGTRLTVV.

This sequence joins TRBV9 and TRBJ1-4; 7 positions match TRBD1. Germline V CDR1 and CDR2: SGDLS, YYNGEE. CDR3 size: 14 residues. Trimming cost V 3 bases and J 10 bases; bases outside gene matches: 9. The CDR3 here is CASSGGGTEGKLFF. In DNA, the CDR3 is TGTGCCAGCAGCGGCGGGGGGACAGAAGGAAAACTGTTTTTT.

This chain joins TRBV6-5 and TRBJ1-6, with unresolved D. Trimming removed 7 bases from V and 5 bases from J, with 6 bases in between. Germline V gene sequence: CDR1 MNHEY, CDR2 SVGAGI. The CDR3 is 12 residues long. CDR3 amino acids: CASTGNNSPLHF. CDR3 sequence (DNA): TGTGCCAGCACTGGAAATAATTCACCCCTCCACTTT.

The rearrangement uses TRBV19 and TRBJ1-3, with D unresolved. Trimming stripped 7 bases from V and 0 bases from J, with 10 bases between. The CDR3 runs to 14 residues. The germline V gene has CDR1 LNHDA and CDR2 SQIVND (reference sequence). CDR3 DNA sequence: TGTGCCAGTACCGAACAGCTCTCTGGAAACACCATATATTTT. Translating it yields CASTEQLSGNTIYF. The full variable domain, its missing parts supplied by reference TRBV19 and TRBJ1-3, is DGGITQSPKYLFRKEGQNVTLSCEQNLNHDAMYWYRQDPGQGLRLIYYSQIVNDFQKGDIAEGYSVSREKKESFPLTVTSAQKNPTAFYLCASTEQLSGNTIYFGEGSWLTVV.

The genes are TRBV5-6 and TRBJ1-1; D gene ambiguous. The CDR3 has 15 amino acids. Between the trimmed V and J ends, which lost 0 bases and 3 bases, there was a span of 12 bases. Germline V gives CDR1 SGHDT, CDR2 YYEEEE. The CDR3 sequence: CASSLVGGKHTEAFF. Written as DNA, the CDR3 is TGTGCCAGCAGCTTGGTCGGAGGGAAGCACACTGAAGCTTTCTTT.

This clone is a singleton in its sample. The V call is TRBV19, the J call TRBJ2-5, with 7 bases aligning to TRBD1. CDR1 and CDR2 from the germline V gene are LNHDA and SQIVND (reference sequence). J gave up 7 bases and V 5 bases, and 10 bases lay outside the gene matches. The CDR3 totals 14 residues. This CDR3 reads CASSVYRGEGTQYF. CDR3 coding DNA: TGTGCCAGTAGTGTCTACAGGGGAGAGGGGACCCAGTACTTC. Full variable domain (missing parts from reference TRBV19 and TRBJ2-5): DGGITQSPKYLFRKEGQNVTLSCEQNLNHDAMYWYRQDPGQGLRLIYYSQIVNDFQKGDIAEGYSVSREKKESFPLTVTSAQKNPTAFYLCASSVYRGEGTQYFGPGTRLLVL.

This chain links TRBV2 with TRBJ2-2; the match to TRBD1 covers 7 bases. The CDR3 has 15 amino acids. Trimming at V came to 4 bases and at J to 2 bases, leaving 4 bases not matched to a gene. CDR1 is SNHLY, CDR2 FYNNEI, per germline. CDR3 in amino acids: CASSAGTVNTGELFF. The CDR3 coding sequence is TGTGCCAGCAGTGCCGGGACAGTAAACACCGGGGAGCTGTTTTTT. Combining the CDR3 with reference TRBV2 and TRBJ2-2 gives the whole variable domain EPEVTQTPSHQVTQMGQEVILRCVPISNHLYFYWYRQILGQKVEFLVSFYNNEISEKSEIFDDQFSVERPDGSNFTLKIRSTKLEDSAMYFCASSAGTVNTGELFFGEGSRLTVL.

This chain links TRBV15 with TRBJ2-1; D tentatively reads TRBD1 or TRBD2 (7 bases each). The CDR3 spans 15 residues. The germline gives CDR1 LNHNV, CDR2 YYDKDF (reference sequence). Deletions cut 0 bases from V and 9 bases from J, with 15 bases between. CDR3 in DNA: TGTGCCACCAGCAGAGATAAGTCAGGGGGGGTTGAGCAGTTCTTC. Its translation is CATSRDKSGGVEQFF.

V is TRBV2 and J is TRBJ1-1; a weak D match, TRBD1 (5 bases). The CDR3 contains 13 residues. V lost 0 bases and J lost 7, with 9 bases in between. Germline CDR1 is SNHLY and CDR2 is FYNNEI. The CDR3 DNA reads TGTGCCAGCAGTGAAGCAGGGGTCGGTGAAGCTTTCTTT. Translating it yields CASSEAGVGEAFF.

This chain links TRBV18 with TRBJ1-1, with TRBD1 identical over 7 bases. The germline V gene encodes CDR1 KGHSH and CDR2 LQKENI. With 3 bases clipped from V and 6 bases from J, the junction kept 4 bases outside the gene matches. This CDR3 has 13 residues. In DNA, the CDR3 is TGTGCCAGCTCACCTACAGGGGAGGCTGAAGCTTTCTTT. Encoded protein: CASSPTGEAEAFF.

The chain couples TRBV6-5 to TRBJ1-1, with 11 bases identical to TRBD1. Germline V lookup: CDR1 MNHEY, CDR2 SVGAGI. Unmatched junction bases numbered 2, after V lost 2 bases and J lost 0 bases. The CDR3 covers 16 residues. The CDR3 is CASSYGQGALNTEAFF. CDR3 DNA sequence: TGTGCCAGCAGTTACGGACAGGGGGCGTTGAACACTGAAGCTTTCTTT.

The V and J genes are TRBV7-8 and TRBJ1-1; D remains unclear. The CDR3 consists of 16 residues. V gave up 1 base and J gave up 3 bases, with 15 bases separating them. In germline, CDR1 is SGHVS, CDR2 FQNEAQ. The CDR3: CASSLEFQTADTEAFF. The CDR3 DNA reads TGTGCCAGCAGCTTAGAATTCCAGACGGCGGACACTGAAGCTTTCTTT.

The chain has TRBV27 and TRBJ1-2, with 7 bases matching TRBD1. V trimming: 1 base; J trimming: 1 base; junction bases outside the gene matches: 9. Germline loops: CDR1 MNHEY, CDR2 SMNVEV (reference sequence). The CDR3 is made up of 17 amino acids. CDR3 region: CASSLYPSTGDNYGYTF. CDR3 nucleotide sequence: TGTGCCAGCAGTTTATACCCCTCCACAGGGGATAACTATGGCTACACCTTC.

The gene calls are TRBV13 and TRBJ2-1, with TRBD1 matching 9 bases. CDR1 and CDR2 (germline): PRHDT, FYEKMQ (reference sequence). Germline trimming cut 5 bases from V and 0 bases from J; bases unmatched to any gene: 11. The CDR3 sequence is 18 residues long. The CDR3 nucleotides read TGTGCCAGCAGCAACCGGGACAGGGAACTGAGCTCCTACAATGAGCAGTTCTTC. This codes for CASSNRDRELSSYNEQFF.

The V call is TRBV5-6, the J call TRBJ2-2; 9 bases agree with TRBD2. Germline loops: CDR1 SGHDT, CDR2 YYEEEE. This CDR3 has 18 amino acids. After removal of 2 bases from V and 1 base from J, the junction contained 9 bases not matched to a gene. CDR3 amino acids: CASSFSGRLAENTGELFF. CDR3 DNA sequence: TGTGCCAGCAGCTTTTCCGGGCGACTAGCGGAGAACACCGGGGAGCTGTTTTTT.

The rearrangement joins TRBV7-9 to TRBJ2-7; D is uncertain. Trimming removed 4 bases at V and 1 base at J, with 5 bases between. Germline V gene lookup returns CDR1 SEHNR and CDR2 FQNEAQ (reference sequence). This CDR3 comprises 12 residues. CDR3 sequence reads: CASSSASYEQYF. CDR3 nucleotide sequence: TGTGCCAGCAGCTCTGCATCCTACGAGCAGTACTTC. Based on the CDR3 plus reference TRBV7-9 and TRBJ2-7, the full variable domain is DTGVSQNPRHKITKRGQNVTFRCDPISEHNRLYWYRQTLGQGPEFLTYFQNEAQLEKSRLLSDRFSAERPKGSFSTLEIQRTEQGDSAMYLCASSSASYEQYFGPGTRLTVT.

V and J are TRBV7-9 and TRBJ2-5; TRBD2 matches 7 bases. CDR1 and CDR2 from the germline V gene are SEHNR and FQNEAQ (reference sequence). The CDR3 spans 15 residues. After removal of 8 bases from V and 5 bases from J, the junction contained 14 bases not matched to a gene. The chain's CDR3 is CASSTSDSFQETQYF. DNA of the CDR3: TGTGCCAGCTCCACTAGCGACTCATTCCAGGAGACCCAGTACTTC.

The gene calls are TRBV6-4 and TRBJ2-2; 9 nucleotides line up with TRBD1. Germline assignment: CDR1 MRHNA and CDR2 SNTAGT. CDR3 length: 18 amino acids. V dropped 2 bases and J dropped 8; count of bases not matched to a gene: 15. The CDR3 coding sequence is TGTGCCAGCAGTGACGCCTTAACGGGACAGGGTTCGGTAGGGGAGCTGTTTTTT. Residues: CASSDALTGQGSVGELFF.

This chain connects TRBV6-5 to TRBJ1-2, with 8 bases aligning to TRBD1. The germline V gene encodes CDR1 MNHEY and CDR2 SVGAGI. With V trimmed by 1 base and J by 7 bases, 5 bases remained unmatched. There are 14 residues in the CDR3. The CDR3 bases are TGTGCCAGCAGTTACTACCAGGGGGCGGGTGGCTACACCTTC. This translates into CASSYYQGAGGYTF.

This sequence joins TRBV6-1 and TRBJ1-6; D not resolved. V shed 0 bases and J shed 4 bases, with 7 bases lying between them. CDR1 MNHNS and CDR2 SASEGT come from the germline V gene. This CDR3 has 15 amino acids. The CDR3 coding sequence is TGTGCCAGCAGTGAAGCGAATCTGTATAATTCACCCCTCCACTTT. Protein product: CASSEANLYNSPLHF.

The chain is built from TRBV4-1 and TRBJ1-3; 7 bases line up with TRBD1. This CDR3 has 15 residues. CDR1 and CDR2 (germline): MGHRA, YSYEKL. V was pared by 4 bases and J by 2 bases, with 5 bases of the junction left unmatched. The CDR3: CASSPQGSPGNTIYF. DNA for the CDR3: TGCGCCAGCAGCCCACAGGGGTCACCTGGAAACACCATATATTTT.

The chain combines TRBV19 with TRBJ1-1; 8 bases are shared with TRBD1. The trim removed 3 bases at V and 2 bases at J, leaving 2 bases unmatched. This CDR3 has 14 amino acids. Germline V gives CDR1 LNHDA, CDR2 SQIVND (reference sequence). The CDR3 DNA sequence: TGTGCCAGTAGTATGGGACAGGCCAACACTGAAGCTTTCTTT. It yields the protein CASSMGQANTEAFF.

The chain joins TRBV28 to TRBJ1-5, with 7 bases fitting TRBD1. Germline V gene sequence: CDR1 MDHEN, CDR2 SYDVKM. The CDR3 has 14 residues. The V and J ends lost 6 bases and 7 bases, in that order; junction bases with no gene match: 9. The CDR3 DNA sequence: TGTGCCAGCAGCCCGGGGCAGGGGGACCAGCCCCAGCATTTT. This sequence encodes CASSPGQGDQPQHF.

This rearrangement joins TRBV7-8 to TRBJ1-1; no reliable D call. Germline V gene data show CDR1 as SGHVS and CDR2 as FQNEAQ. This CDR3 comprises 13 residues. V was pared by 1 base and J by 4 bases, with 7 bases between. CDR3 DNA sequence: TGTGCCAGCAGCTTAGAAGAGGCCACTGAAGCTTTCTTT. Its translation is CASSLEEATEAFF.

The chain couples TRBV6-5 to TRBJ1-1; D ambiguous. This CDR3 has 15 residues. Germline loops: CDR1 MNHEY, CDR2 SVGAGI. V was clipped by 2 bases and J by 3 bases, with 13 bases between them. The CDR3 DNA is TGTGCCAGCAGTTACGTAGGTATTGGGCACACTGAAGCTTTCTTT. Protein product: CASSYVGIGHTEAFF.

V gene TRBV11-2 combines with J gene TRBJ1-4; the match to TRBD1 covers 8 bases. Germline loops: CDR1 SGHAT, CDR2 FQNNGV. The V and J ends lost 5 bases and 8 bases, in that order; junction bases with no gene match: 16. This CDR3 region has 17 residues. The CDR3 DNA reads as TGTGCCAGCAGCAGCATAGGCGCGGACAGGGAACGGGAAAAACTGTTTTTT. Translating gives CASSSIGADREREKLFF. The full variable domain, in which reference TRBV11-2 and TRBJ1-4 provide the parts outside the CDR3, is EAGVAQSPRYKIIEKRQSVAFWCNPISGHATLYWYQQILGQGPKLLIQFQNNGVVDDSQLPKDRFSAERLKGVDSTLKIQPAKLEDSAVYLCASSSIGADREREKLFFGSGTQLSVL.

The chain couples TRBV3-1 (or the pseudogene TRBV3-2) to TRBJ1-6; 7 nucleotides align to TRBD1. The CDR3 runs 15 residues. Germline CDR1 is LGHDT and CDR2 is YNNKEL (reference sequence). V lost 2 bases and J lost 9; bases outside the gene matches: 7. For the CDR3, the DNA is TGTGCCAGCAGCCAATGGGGCAGGGGGAGTTCACCCCTCCACTTT. This codes for CASSQWGRGSSPLHF.

The V gene is TRBV10-1, the J gene TRBJ1-5; the D is unclear. The CDR3 sequence is 14 residues long. Looked up from germline, CDR1 is WNHNN and CDR2 is SYGVQD (reference sequence). Trimming pared 7 bases from V and 0 bases from J, leaving 10 bases between. CDR3 loop: CASIGRDSNQPQHF. The CDR3 bases are TGCGCCAGCATAGGCAGAGATAGCAATCAGCCCCAGCATTTT.

The gene calls are TRBV2 and TRBJ1-1; D uncertain. Per the germline V gene, CDR1 is SNHLY and CDR2 is FYNNEI. Trimming left V 4 bases short and J 1 base short, with 7 bases between. This CDR3 spans 13 amino acids. The CDR3 DNA is TGTGCCAGCAGTGCTTTGGCGAACACTGAAGCTTTCTTT. Translation: CASSALANTEAFF. Filled out from reference TRBV2 and TRBJ1-1, the complete variable domain reads EPEVTQTPSHQVTQMGQEVILRCVPISNHLYFYWYRQILGQKVEFLVSFYNNEISEKSEIFDDQFSVERPDGSNFTLKIRSTKLEDSAMYFCASSALANTEAFFGQGTRLTVV.

The chain links TRBV2 to TRBJ1-2; D not certain. The ends were cut back, 8 bases at V and 4 bases at J, with 5 bases in the middle. The CDR3 is 10 amino acids. Germline-derived CDR1 and CDR2 are SNHLY and FYNNEI. CDR3 bases: TGTGCCAGCCGTACCTATGGCTACACCTTC. Its translation: CASRTYGYTF. Supplemented by reference TRBV2 and TRBJ1-2, the full variable domain reads EPEVTQTPSHQVTQMGQEVILRCVPISNHLYFYWYRQILGQKVEFLVSFYNNEISEKSEIFDDQFSVERPDGSNFTLKIRSTKLEDSAMYFCASRTYGYTFGSGTRLTVV.

V and J are TRBV6-5 and TRBJ2-5, with D maybe TRBD1 (6 bases). V shed 6 bases and J shed 1 base, with 18 bases lying between them. The CDR3 loop spans 16 amino acids. Germline CDR1 and CDR2: MNHEY and SVGAGI. The CDR3 bases are TGTGCCAGCAGCTACGGGCCCAGGGGCGGCCAAGAGACCCAGTACTTC. Residues: CASSYGPRGGQETQYF.